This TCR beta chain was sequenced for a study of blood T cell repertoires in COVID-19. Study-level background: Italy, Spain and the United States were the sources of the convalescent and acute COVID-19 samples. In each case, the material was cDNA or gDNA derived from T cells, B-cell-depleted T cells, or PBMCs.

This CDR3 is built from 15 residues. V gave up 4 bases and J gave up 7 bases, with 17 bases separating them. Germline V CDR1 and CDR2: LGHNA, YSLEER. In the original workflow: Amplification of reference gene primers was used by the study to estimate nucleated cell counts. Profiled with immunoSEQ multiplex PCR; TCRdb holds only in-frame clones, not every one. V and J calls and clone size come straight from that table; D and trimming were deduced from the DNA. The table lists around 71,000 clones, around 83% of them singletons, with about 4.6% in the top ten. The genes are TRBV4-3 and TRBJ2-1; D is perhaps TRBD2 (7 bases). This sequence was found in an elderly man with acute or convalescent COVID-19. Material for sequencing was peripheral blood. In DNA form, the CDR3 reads TGCGCCAGCAGCCGCGATAGGGGGGGGTGGAATGAGCAGTTCTTC. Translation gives CASSRDRGGWNEQFF.